This passage covers 8 T cell receptor beta chains from one sample sequenced in a study of blood T cell repertoires in COVID-19. The table came from immunoSEQ multiplex PCR; TCRdb's copy has only in-frame clones and leaves some out. Of 150,000 to 200,000 clones listed, 90% to 95% are singletons. Material for sequencing was peripheral blood. These TCRs come from a woman in her forties or fifties with acute or convalescent COVID-19.

The chain links TRBV7-3 to TRBJ2-1; a possible D gene is TRBD2 (5 bases). There are 16 residues in the CDR3. Germline values: CDR1 SGHTA, CDR2 FQGTGA. The V gene lost 2 bases and the J gene lost 8 bases, with 19 bases spanning the gap. The CDR3, as DNA: TGTGCCAGCAGCTTAGTGGGGAGAACGGGAACTGATGAGCAGTTCTTC. Protein: CASSLVGRTGTDEQFF.

The rearrangement uses TRBV14 and TRBJ1-6; tentative D call: TRBD1 (6 bases). CDR1 is SGHDN and CDR2 is FVKESK in the germline V gene. The CDR3 covers 13 residues. The V gene lost 4 bases and the J gene lost 8 bases, with 9 bases spanning the gap. For the CDR3, the DNA is TGTGCCAGCAGCCCTCAGGGGTATTCACCCCTCCACTTT. Amino acids: CASSPQGYSPLHF.

This clone showed up just a few times. The rearrangement uses TRBV5-6 and TRBJ2-7; 11 bases align to TRBD1. The junction had 9 bases not matched to a gene; V was cut back by 4 bases and J by 3 bases. Per the germline V gene, CDR1 is SGHDT and CDR2 is YYEEEE. CDR3 length equals 16 residues. This CDR3 is CASSLTGQGANYEQYF. CDR3 DNA sequence: TGTGCCAGCAGCCTAACTGGACAGGGGGCTAACTACGAGCAGTACTTC.

The chain is built from TRBV6-5 and TRBJ1-2; TRBD1 agrees at 7 bases. The CDR3 sequence is 13 residues long. Per germline, CDR1 MNHEY and CDR2 SVGAGI. The V gene end was trimmed by 2 bases and the J gene end by 6 bases; junction bases not matched to a gene: 3. Written as DNA, the CDR3 is TGTGCCAGCAGTTACAGAGGGGGCGATGGCTACACCTTC. Its translation is CASSYRGGDGYTF.

This clone came up once. This chain joins TRBV30 and TRBJ2-4; D is perhaps TRBD2 (5 bases). This CDR3 contains 13 residues. CDR1 and CDR2 from the germline V gene are GTSNPN and SVGIG (reference sequence). The V end lost 2 bases, the J end lost 8 bases, and 13 bases lay between the germline ends. CDR3 nucleotide sequence: TGTGCCTGGAGTCCTAGCCGTGGTCACATTCAGTACTTC. Translation gives CAWSPSRGHIQYF.

The V and J genes are TRBV11-2 and TRBJ2-1, with a weak D call TRBD2 (5 bases). V lost 1 base and J 6 bases, leaving 19 bases between the germline ends. The CDR3 has 17 residues. Germline assignment: CDR1 SGHAT and CDR2 FQNNGV. The CDR3 DNA reads TGTGCCAGCAGCTTAGTGACGGGATTGGTGGGCGGCAATGAGCAGTTCTTC. The encoded protein is CASSLVTGLVGGNEQFF.

The chain carries TRBV30 and TRBJ1-1; no definite D call. CDR1 and CDR2 (germline): GTSNPN, SVGIG (reference sequence). The CDR3 runs to 12 residues. The V gene lost 2 bases and the J gene lost 4 bases, with 8 bases spanning the gap. CDR3 region: CAWSQTGTEAFF. In DNA form, the CDR3 reads TGTGCCTGGAGTCAAACCGGCACTGAAGCTTTCTTT.

This clone has only one observation. The chain recombines TRBV12-3 or TRBV12-4 with TRBJ2-1, with 7 bases identical to TRBD1. The junction had 10 bases not matched to a gene; V was cut back by 7 bases and J by 10 bases. This CDR3 contains 13 residues. The CDR3 protein is CASISLDRREQFF. CDR3 DNA sequence: TGTGCCAGCATCTCCTTGGACAGGAGGGAGCAGTTCTTC.